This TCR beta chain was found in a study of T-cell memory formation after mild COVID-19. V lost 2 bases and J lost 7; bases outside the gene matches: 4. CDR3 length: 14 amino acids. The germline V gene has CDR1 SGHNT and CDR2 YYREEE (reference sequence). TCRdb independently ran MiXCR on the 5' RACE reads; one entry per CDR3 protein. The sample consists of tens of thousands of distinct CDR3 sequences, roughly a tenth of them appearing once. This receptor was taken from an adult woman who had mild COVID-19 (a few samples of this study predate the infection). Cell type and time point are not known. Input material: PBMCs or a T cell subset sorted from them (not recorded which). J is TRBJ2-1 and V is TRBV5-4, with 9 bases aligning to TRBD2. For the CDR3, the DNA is TGTGCCAGCAGCTTTGTCCTAGCGGGGAATGAGCAGTTCTTC. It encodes CASSFVLAGNEQFF.